This T cell receptor beta chain stems from a study of graft-versus-host responses after intestinal transplantation. This CDR3 is 14 amino acids long. Germline lookup yields CDR1 SNHLY and CDR2 FYNNEI. Turning to this clone: A read error may account for a junction end that differs from germline.

Using immunoSEQ multiplex PCR, the repertoire was profiled, and TCRdb retains in-frame clones only, with some absent. The repertoire has thousands of clones, approximately 33% of them found once; the top ten carry around 5%. The sequence came from a human patient who received an intestinal transplant. The starting material was alloreactive CD4+ T cells from a mixed lymphocyte reaction culture, obtained before intestinal transplant. This sample's subset: CFSE-low proliferating T cells sorted from roughly six-day pre-transplant mixed lymphocyte reaction (GvH or HvG direction). This chain uses TRBV2 with TRBJ2-6; D is perhaps TRBD1 (5 bases). This chain's CDR3 is CASLTFSGANVRTF. In nucleotides, the CDR3 is TGTGCCAGCCTTACCTTCTCTGGGGCCAACGTCCGGACTTTC.